This TCR beta chain is drawn from a study of T cell repertoires in cytomegalovirus infection. TCRdb reanalysed the reads using MiXCR and keeps one entry per CDR3 protein. The sample lists 450,000 to 550,000 distinct CDR3 sequences; about 15% were seen once. The length of the CDR3 is 13 residues. Germline V gene sequence: CDR1 MNHEY, CDR2 SMNVEV (reference sequence). V lost 6 bases, J lost 10 bases, and 15 bases lay in between. This TCR came from a human donor in good health (CMV status not recorded). Some clones in this sample may be carry-over from other donors' samples. The V and J genes are TRBV27 and TRBJ1-4, with D hard to call. The specimen was CD8+ T cells from PBMCs. The DNA for the CDR3 is TGTGCCAGCAGCTCCGGGCCCATAAGAAAACTGTTTTTT. Translation gives CASSSGPIRKLFF.